A selection of T cell receptor beta chains follows, all from one sample in a study of low-dose radiotherapy and immunotherapy resistance in tumors. TCRdb ran MiXCR on the reads and lists one entry per CDR3 protein. The table has just over 90,000 distinct CDR3 sequences, 20% to 25% seen once. Sequenced material: PBMCs, taken after low-dose radiotherapy plus immunotherapy. These receptors came from a female donor with ovarian cancer. Both conserved end residues are part of each CDR3. Fields, in order: D gene, clone size, V gene, J gene, CDR3 DNA, CDR3 protein. D genes are given only for firm matches. A row's size may be missing; if present it is once, few, many or a size class.

D gene: TRBD2; clone size: many; V gene: TRBV7-6; J gene: TRBJ2-1; CDR3 DNA: TGTGCCAGCAGCAGCAAGGGACTAGCGGGAGATGAGCAGTTCTTC; CDR3 protein: CASSSKGLAGDEQFF
D gene: TRBD2; clone size: medium-sized; V gene: TRBV6-1; J gene: TRBJ2-1; CDR3 DNA: TGTGCCTGTAAGCGGGACCTTGGGACCTACAATGAGCAGTTCTTC; CDR3 protein: CACKRDLGTYNEQFF
D gene: TRBD1; clone size: many; V gene: TRBV7-2; J gene: TRBJ1-6; CDR3 DNA: TGTGCCAGCAGCCCCTGGACAGGCTTTAATTCACCCCTCCACTTT; CDR3 protein: CASSPWTGFNSPLHF
D gene: TRBD1; clone size: many; V gene: TRBV4-1; J gene: TRBJ2-3; CDR3 DNA: TGCGCCAGCAGCCAAAGGGGGCGGATAGATACGCAGTATTTT; CDR3 protein: CASSQRGRIDTQYF
D gene: NA; clone size: many; V gene: TRBV12-3/TRBV12-4; J gene: TRBJ2-1; CDR3 DNA: TGTGCCAGCAGTTTAGCGAAAGTCCTGGCGGGTGAGCAGTTCTTC; CDR3 protein: CASSLAKVLAGEQFF
D gene: NA; clone size: many; V gene: TRBV6-1; J gene: TRBJ2-3; CDR3 DNA: TGTGCCAGCAGTGAAGTGGGGGCGCAGGATACGCAGTATTTT; CDR3 protein: CASSEVGAQDTQYF
D gene: TRBD2; clone size: many; V gene: TRBV3-1; J gene: TRBJ2-3; CDR3 DNA: TGTGCCAGCAGCCAAGACCTCTTCGGGGGGGCCGGCAGCACAGATACGCAGTATTTT; CDR3 protein: CASSQDLFGGAGSTDTQYF
D gene: NA; clone size: many; V gene: TRBV25-1; J gene: TRBJ1-2; CDR3 DNA: TGTGCCAGCAGTGACAGGAGTTATGGCTACACCTTC; CDR3 protein: CASSDRSYGYTF
D gene: NA; clone size: many; V gene: TRBV5-4; J gene: TRBJ2-5; CDR3 DNA: TGTGCCAGCAGGGGGGGCGGGTATGAAGAGACCCAGTACTTC; CDR3 protein: CASRGGGYEETQYF
D gene: TRBD1; clone size: many; V gene: TRBV18; J gene: TRBJ2-1; CDR3 DNA: TGTGCCAGCTCACCAATACAGGGGGCCAACAATGAGCAGTTCTTC; CDR3 protein: CASSPIQGANNEQFF
D gene: NA; clone size: many; V gene: TRBV7-2; J gene: TRBJ2-3; CDR3 DNA: TGTGCCAGCGAATCCTCGAGGGGGTCCCAGAATTTT; CDR3 protein: CASESSRGSQNF
D gene: NA; clone size: NA; V gene: TRBV25-1; J gene: TRBJ1-2; CDR3 DNA: TGTGCCAGCAGTGAATGGACTGCAGCCACAGGGTTGGGCTACACCTTC; CDR3 protein: CASSEWTAATGLGYTF
D gene: NA; clone size: NA; V gene: TRBV5-4; J gene: TRBJ2-3; CDR3 DNA: TGTGCCAGCAGCGGGGGCCCGGGCGGGAACACAGATACGCAGTATTTT; CDR3 protein: CASSGGPGGNTDTQYF
D gene: TRBD1; clone size: NA; V gene: TRBV5-5; J gene: TRBJ1-5; CDR3 DNA: TGTGCCAGCAGCCCGAGGACAGGAGAGAATCAGCCCCAGCATTTT; CDR3 protein: CASSPRTGENQPQHF
D gene: NA; clone size: many; V gene: TRBV2; J gene: TRBJ2-7; CDR3 DNA: TGTGCCAGCAGTGATGAGGTGGGTCAATTCGTGTCCTACGAGCAGTACTTC; CDR3 protein: CASSDEVGQFVSYEQYF
D gene: TRBD2; clone size: NA; V gene: TRBV7-3; J gene: TRBJ2-2; CDR3 DNA: TGTGCCAGCAGCTTACTAGCGGGAGCGGACACCGGGGAGCTGTTTTTT; CDR3 protein: CASSLLAGADTGELFF
D gene: NA; clone size: NA; V gene: TRBV5-5; J gene: TRBJ2-5; CDR3 DNA: TGTGCCAGCAGCTTCTTATCTTTGCGGGACAGCCAAGAGACCCAGTACTTC; CDR3 protein: CASSFLSLRDSQETQYF
D gene: NA; clone size: many; V gene: TRBV6-2/TRBV6-3; J gene: TRBJ1-2; CDR3 DNA: TGTGCCAGCAGCGCTGGACATAACTATGGCTACACCTTC; CDR3 protein: CASSAGHNYGYTF
D gene: NA; clone size: many; V gene: TRBV28; J gene: TRBJ2-7; CDR3 DNA: TGTGCCAGCAGTCAAACCTACGAGCAGTACTTC; CDR3 protein: CASSQTYEQYF
D gene: NA; clone size: few; V gene: TRBV5-1; J gene: TRBJ2-2; CDR3 DNA: NA; CDR3 protein: CASSSTTNTGELFFF
D gene: TRBD1; clone size: NA; V gene: TRBV28; J gene: TRBJ2-4; CDR3 DNA: TGTGCCAGCAGTCCGGGACAGGGGATCCTAGCCAAAAACATTCAGTACTTC; CDR3 protein: CASSPGQGILAKNIQYF
D gene: TRBD2; clone size: many; V gene: TRBV20-1; J gene: TRBJ2-5; CDR3 DNA: TGCAGTGCTAGTCCGCAGCGGGGGGGCGGGGAGACCCAGTACTTC; CDR3 protein: CSASPQRGGGETQYF
D gene: NA; clone size: many; V gene: TRBV6-6; J gene: TRBJ1-1; CDR3 DNA: TGTGCCAGCAGTTACTCGGCAGGGGATGGAGCTTTCTTT; CDR3 protein: CASSYSAGDGAFF
D gene: TRBD1; clone size: many; V gene: TRBV28; J gene: TRBJ2-7; CDR3 DNA: TGTGCCAGCAGGGGACAGGGGGCCTACGAGCAGTACTTC; CDR3 protein: CASRGQGAYEQYF
D gene: NA; clone size: many; V gene: TRBV9; J gene: TRBJ2-5; CDR3 DNA: TGTGCCAGCAGCCCGCCCGGATGGTCTAAGAAAGAGACCCAGTACTTC; CDR3 protein: CASSPPGWSKKETQYF
D gene: TRBD2; clone size: many; V gene: TRBV4-2; J gene: TRBJ2-7; CDR3 DNA: TGTGCCAGCAGCCAAGTGTTGACGGGGGGAGGTTTTGAGCAGTACTTC; CDR3 protein: CASSQVLTGGGFEQYF
D gene: NA; clone size: many; V gene: TRBV7-3; J gene: TRBJ2-2; CDR3 DNA: TGTGCCAGCAGCTTAACCGGGGCCGGCACCGGGGAGCTGTTTTTT; CDR3 protein: CASSLTGAGTGELFF
D gene: NA; clone size: few; V gene: TRBV19; J gene: TRBJ1-2; CDR3 DNA: TGTGCCAGTGCCCCTTCGGGGTCGGGAGGCTACACCTTC; CDR3 protein: CASAPSGSGGYTF
D gene: TRBD1; clone size: many; V gene: TRBV29-1; J gene: TRBJ2-1; CDR3 DNA: TGCAGCGAACACAGGGGCTCCTACAATGAGCAGTTCTTC; CDR3 protein: CSEHRGSYNEQFF
D gene: TRBD1; clone size: many; V gene: TRBV20-1; J gene: TRBJ1-5; CDR3 DNA: TGCAGTGCGCAGGGGGGCAATCAGCCCCAGCATTTT; CDR3 protein: CSAQGGNQPQHF
D gene: TRBD2; clone size: many; V gene: TRBV29-1; J gene: TRBJ2-1; CDR3 DNA: TGCAGCGTTGATCCCCCCGGGGGGGACTACAATGAGCAGTTCTTC; CDR3 protein: CSVDPPGGDYNEQFF
D gene: TRBD1; clone size: many; V gene: TRBV7-2; J gene: TRBJ1-2; CDR3 DNA: TGTGCCAGCAGCTTAGCCCCGACAGGGGGCGATGGCTACACCTTC; CDR3 protein: CASSLAPTGGDGYTF
D gene: TRBD1; clone size: many; V gene: TRBV19; J gene: TRBJ1-6; CDR3 DNA: TGTGCCAGTAGTCCGACAGGGGGAAGGTCACCCCTCCACTTT; CDR3 protein: CASSPTGGRSPLHF
D gene: NA; clone size: NA; V gene: TRBV6-1; J gene: TRBJ2-3; CDR3 DNA: TGTGCCAGCAGTTACTTTGCCGGGTCTAGCGCCACAGATACGCAGTATTTT; CDR3 protein: CASSYFAGSSATDTQYF
D gene: NA; clone size: many; V gene: TRBV28; J gene: TRBJ2-7; CDR3 DNA: TGTGCCAGCAGCCCAGGGGCCCACGAGCAGTACTTC; CDR3 protein: CASSPGAHEQYF
D gene: NA; clone size: many; V gene: TRBV2; J gene: TRBJ1-4; CDR3 DNA: TGTGCCAGCAGTGTGAGGGGGAGTGAAAAACTGTTTTTT; CDR3 protein: CASSVRGSEKLFF
D gene: NA; clone size: NA; V gene: TRBV6-2/TRBV6-3; J gene: TRBJ2-1; CDR3 DNA: TGTGCCAGCAGTCCTAGCTCCACGGGTCGGGGTGAGCAGTTCTTC; CDR3 protein: CASSPSSTGRGEQFF
D gene: NA; clone size: many; V gene: TRBV29-1; J gene: TRBJ2-6; CDR3 DNA: TGCAGCGTTGTACGGGGCCCTGGGGCCAACGTCCTGACTTTC; CDR3 protein: CSVVRGPGANVLTF
D gene: NA; clone size: many; V gene: TRBV12-3/TRBV12-4; J gene: TRBJ2-3; CDR3 DNA: TGTGCCAGCAGTTTCCCGGACAGAACAGATACGCAGTATTTT; CDR3 protein: CASSFPDRTDTQYF
D gene: TRBD1; clone size: many; V gene: TRBV7-9; J gene: TRBJ1-1; CDR3 DNA: TGTGCCAGCAGCCTAGGGGGTTTGGGACAGGGCACTGAAGCTTTCTTT; CDR3 protein: CASSLGGLGQGTEAFF